These T cell receptor beta chains were read from a single sample in a study of shared clonotypes between healthy human individuals. Sequenced by immunoSEQ multiplex PCR; TCRdb stores in-frame clones only, minus some. This table has hundreds of thousands of clones, about 96% appearing once. Sequencing input: naive CD8+ T cells sorted from blood. Receptors were obtained from a man aged 25-40 years in good health. CDR3s leave out the opening cysteine and the closing phenylalanine or tryptophan.

V gene	J gene	CDR3 protein
TRBV11-2	TRBJ2-5	ASSLNIAEETQY
TRBV11-3	TRBJ2-7	ASSPGGTGGYEQY
TRBV30	TRBJ2-1	AWSTTDYNEQF
TRBV27	TRBJ2-7	ASRRADSLYEQY
TRBV7-8	TRBJ1-4	ASSPIEANEKLF
TRBV9	TRBJ2-7	ASSAGGSIYEQY
TRBV27	TRBJ2-1	ASSPTPEGYNEQF
TRBV28	TRBJ2-2	ASIDRTGNTGELF
TRBV25-1	TRBJ1-1	ASSHFLGNTEAF
TRBV11-3	TRBJ2-1	ASSTVAGGSYNEQF
TRBV27	TRBJ2-7	ASSLTGTFYEQY
TRBV6-6	TRBJ2-1	ASSYAGNEQF
TRBV27	TRBJ2-1	ASSLLGTNEQF
TRBV5-1	TRBJ1-1	ASRPQGAEFKKAF
TRBV29-1	TRBJ2-1	SAAGLDPNEQF
TRBV7-2	TRBJ2-3	ASSPSPGQVPTDTQY
TRBV9	TRBJ2-6	ASSPTWGGSGANVLT
TRBV27	TRBJ2-1	ASSFMSSYNEQF
TRBV12-5	TRBJ2-1	ASGPGTGSLEQF
TRBV27	TRBJ2-5	ASSPRTVAFETQY
TRBV29-1	TRBJ2-3	SVLGLAGATWEADTQY
TRBV5-4	TRBJ2-1	ASSRTTSGSRDEQF
TRBV7-8	TRBJ2-7	ASSPGTGVHEQY
TRBV10-3	TRBJ2-5	AISPSGGPSAETQY
TRBV7-6	TRBJ2-1	ASSLGARGYNNEQF